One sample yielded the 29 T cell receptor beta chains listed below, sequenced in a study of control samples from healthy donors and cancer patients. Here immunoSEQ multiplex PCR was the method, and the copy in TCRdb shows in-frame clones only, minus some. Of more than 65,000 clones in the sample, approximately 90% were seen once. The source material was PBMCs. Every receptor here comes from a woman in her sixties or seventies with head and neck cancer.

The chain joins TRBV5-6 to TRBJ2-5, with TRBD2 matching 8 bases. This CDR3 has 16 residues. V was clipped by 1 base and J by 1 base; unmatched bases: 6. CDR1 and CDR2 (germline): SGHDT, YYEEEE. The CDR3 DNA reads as TGTGCCAGCAGCTTGAGGGTTAGCGGGATCCAAGAGACCCAGTACTTC. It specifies CASSLRVSGIQETQYF.

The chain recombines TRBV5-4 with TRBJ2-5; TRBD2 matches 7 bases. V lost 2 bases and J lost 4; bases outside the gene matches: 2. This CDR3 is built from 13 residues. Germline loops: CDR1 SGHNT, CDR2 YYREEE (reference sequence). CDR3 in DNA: TGTGCCAGCAGCTTCTTAGCGGGAGAGACCCAGTACTTC. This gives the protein CASSFLAGETQYF.

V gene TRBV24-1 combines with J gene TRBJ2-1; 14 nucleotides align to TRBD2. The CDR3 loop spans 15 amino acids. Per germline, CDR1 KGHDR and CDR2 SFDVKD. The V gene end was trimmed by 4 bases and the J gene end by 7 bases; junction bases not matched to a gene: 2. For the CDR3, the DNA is TGTGCCACCAGTGACGGGACTAGCGGGAGTAATGAGCAGTTCTTC. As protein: CATSDGTSGSNEQFF.

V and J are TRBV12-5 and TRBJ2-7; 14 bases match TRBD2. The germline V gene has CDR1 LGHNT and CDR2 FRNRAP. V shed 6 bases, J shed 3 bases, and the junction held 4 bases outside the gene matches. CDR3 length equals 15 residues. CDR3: CASGRGTSGSYEQYF. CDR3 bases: TGTGCTAGTGGACGCGGGACTAGCGGGAGCTACGAGCAGTACTTC.

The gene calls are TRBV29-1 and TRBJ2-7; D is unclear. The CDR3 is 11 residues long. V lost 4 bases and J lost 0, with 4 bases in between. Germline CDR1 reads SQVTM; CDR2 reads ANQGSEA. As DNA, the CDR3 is TGCAGCGTTGCCGGCTCCTACGAGCAGTACTTC. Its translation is CSVAGSYEQYF.

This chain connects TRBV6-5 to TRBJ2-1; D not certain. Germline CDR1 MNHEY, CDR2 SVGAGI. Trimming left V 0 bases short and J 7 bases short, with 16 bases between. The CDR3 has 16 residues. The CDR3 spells CASSYSLGTWVNEQFF. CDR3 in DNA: TGTGCCAGCAGTTACTCCCTGGGAACTTGGGTGAATGAGCAGTTCTTC.

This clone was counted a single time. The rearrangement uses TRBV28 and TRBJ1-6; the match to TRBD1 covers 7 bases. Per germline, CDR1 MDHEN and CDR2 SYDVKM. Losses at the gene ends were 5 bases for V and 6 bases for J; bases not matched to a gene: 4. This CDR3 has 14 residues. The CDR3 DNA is TGTGCCAGCAGTCAGGGGGGGAGTAATTCACCCCTCCACTTT. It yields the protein CASSQGGSNSPLHF.

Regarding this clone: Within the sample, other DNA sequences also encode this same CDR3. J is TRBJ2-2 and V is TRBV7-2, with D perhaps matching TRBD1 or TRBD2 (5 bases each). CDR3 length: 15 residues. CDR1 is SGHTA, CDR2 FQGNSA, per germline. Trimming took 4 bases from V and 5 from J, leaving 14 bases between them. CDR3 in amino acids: CASSSTGAGTGELFF. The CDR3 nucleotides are TGTGCCAGCAGCTCTACCGGGGCAGGGACCGGGGAGCTGTTTTTT.

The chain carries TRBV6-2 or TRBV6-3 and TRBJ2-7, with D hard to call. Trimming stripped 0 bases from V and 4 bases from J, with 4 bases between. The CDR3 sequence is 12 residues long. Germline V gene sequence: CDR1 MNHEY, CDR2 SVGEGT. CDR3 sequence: CASSYSFYEQYF. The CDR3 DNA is TGTGCCAGCAGTTACTCGTTTTACGAGCAGTACTTC.

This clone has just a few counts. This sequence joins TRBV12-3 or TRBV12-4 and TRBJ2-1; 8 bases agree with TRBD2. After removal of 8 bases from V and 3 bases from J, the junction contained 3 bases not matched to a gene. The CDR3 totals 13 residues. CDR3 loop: CASGTSGYNEQFF. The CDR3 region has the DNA TGTGCCAGCGGAACTAGCGGCTACAATGAGCAGTTCTTC.

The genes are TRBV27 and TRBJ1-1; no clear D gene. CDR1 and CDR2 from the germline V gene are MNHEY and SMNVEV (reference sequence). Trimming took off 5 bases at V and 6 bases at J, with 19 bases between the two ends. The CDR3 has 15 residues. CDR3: CASSPNLPAAPEAFF. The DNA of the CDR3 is TGTGCCAGCAGTCCCAACCTGCCAGCTGCGCCTGAAGCTTTCTTT.

The CDR3 DNA reads as TGTGCCAGCAGCTTTCGGCAGGGGTCTGAAAAACTGTTTTTT. It yields the protein CASSFRQGSEKLFF. This chain joins TRBV5-6 and TRBJ1-4; D is possibly TRBD1 (6 bases). Germline CDR1 SGHDT, CDR2 YYEEEE. This CDR3 has 14 amino acids. Trimming removed 2 bases at V and 7 bases at J, with 12 bases between. The variable domain in full, completed from reference TRBV5-6 and TRBJ1-4, reads DAGVTQSPTHLIKTRGQQVTLRCSPKSGHDTVSWYQQALGQGPQFIFQYYEEEERQRGNFPDRFSGHQFPNYSSELNVNALLLGDSALYLCASSFRQGSEKLFFGSGTQLSVL.

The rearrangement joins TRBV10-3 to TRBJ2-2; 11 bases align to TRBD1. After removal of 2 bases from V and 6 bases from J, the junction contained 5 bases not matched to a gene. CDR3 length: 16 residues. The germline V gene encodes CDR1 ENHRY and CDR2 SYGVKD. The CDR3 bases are TGTGCCATCAGTGAGCCTCGGACAGGGGGCTCCGGGGAGCTGTTTTTT. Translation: CAISEPRTGGSGELFF.

CDR3 region: CASSLASTLSGNTIYF. The CDR3 nucleotides read TGTGCCAGCAGCTTAGCCAGCACCCTCTCTGGAAACACCATATATTTT. This chain uses TRBV7-9 with TRBJ1-3; D remains unclear. The CDR3 runs 16 residues. Trimming removed 0 bases from V and 0 bases from J, with 9 bases in between. Germline V gene sequence: CDR1 SEHNR, CDR2 FQNEAQ (reference sequence). Full variable domain (rest looked up from reference TRBV7-9 and TRBJ1-3): DTGVSQNPRHKITKRGQNVTFRCDPISEHNRLYWYRQTLGQGPEFLTYFQNEAQLEKSRLLSDRFSAERPKGSFSTLEIQRTEQGDSAMYLCASSLASTLSGNTIYFGEGSWLTVV.

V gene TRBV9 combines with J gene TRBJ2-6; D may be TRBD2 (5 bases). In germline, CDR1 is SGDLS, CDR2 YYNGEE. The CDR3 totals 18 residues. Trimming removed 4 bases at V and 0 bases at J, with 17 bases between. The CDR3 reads CASSTPLERGSGANVLTF. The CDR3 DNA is TGTGCCAGCAGCACCCCTCTCGAACGGGGCTCTGGGGCCAACGTCCTGACTTTC.

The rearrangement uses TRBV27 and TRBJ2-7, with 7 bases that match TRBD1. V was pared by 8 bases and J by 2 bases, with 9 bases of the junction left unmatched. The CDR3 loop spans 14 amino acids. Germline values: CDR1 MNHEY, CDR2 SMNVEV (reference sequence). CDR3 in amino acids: CASGKQGIPYEQYF. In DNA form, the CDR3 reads TGTGCCAGCGGAAAACAGGGGATCCCCTACGAGCAGTACTTC.

The CDR3 DNA sequence: TGTGCCAGCAGCCAAGGACTAGGAGTACGGGAGCAGTACTTC. This gives the protein CASSQGLGVREQYF. The chain couples TRBV14 to TRBJ2-7; D may be TRBD2 (6 bases). V lost 1 base and J lost 7, with 14 bases in between. The CDR3 sequence is 14 residues long. Germline V gene sequence: CDR1 SGHDN, CDR2 FVKESK.

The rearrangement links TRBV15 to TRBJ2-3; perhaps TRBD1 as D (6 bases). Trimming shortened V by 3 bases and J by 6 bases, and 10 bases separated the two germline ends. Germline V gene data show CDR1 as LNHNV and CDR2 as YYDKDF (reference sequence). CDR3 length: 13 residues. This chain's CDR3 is CATSRGTSDTQYF. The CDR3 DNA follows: TGTGCCACCAGCAGGGGGACATCCGATACGCAGTATTTT. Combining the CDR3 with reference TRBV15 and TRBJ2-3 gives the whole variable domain DAMVIQNPRYQVTQFGKPVTLSCSQTLNHNVMYWYQQKSSQAPKLLFHYYDKDFNNEADTPDNFQSRRPNTSFCFLDIRSPGLGDTAMYLCATSRGTSDTQYFGPGTRLTVL.

The CDR3 nucleotides read TGTGCCAGCAGAACTAGGACAGGGCTTAACACCGGGGAGCTGTTTTTT. Translation: CASRTRTGLNTGELFF. The V gene is TRBV5-4, the J gene TRBJ2-2; TRBD1 aligns across 8 bases. Germline V CDR1 and CDR2: SGHNT, YYREEE (reference sequence). CDR3 length: 16 residues. V lost 5 bases and J lost 2; bases outside the gene matches: 8.

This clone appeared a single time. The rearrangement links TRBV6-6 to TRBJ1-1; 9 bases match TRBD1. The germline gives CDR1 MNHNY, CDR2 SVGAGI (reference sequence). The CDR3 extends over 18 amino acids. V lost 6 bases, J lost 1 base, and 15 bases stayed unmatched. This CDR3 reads CASSRLFNRGLGNTEAFF. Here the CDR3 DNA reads TGTGCCAGCAGCCGACTATTTAACAGGGGGCTCGGGAACACTGAAGCTTTCTTT.

DNA of the CDR3: TGTGCCTCGAGAGGCCCATCGGGGACCCAGTACTTC. Translation: CASRGPSGTQYF. The chain is built from TRBV6-5 and TRBJ2-5; D gene ambiguous. The germline V gene has CDR1 MNHEY and CDR2 SVGAGI. CDR3 length: 12 amino acids. V was clipped by 11 bases and J by 7 bases, with 17 bases between them.

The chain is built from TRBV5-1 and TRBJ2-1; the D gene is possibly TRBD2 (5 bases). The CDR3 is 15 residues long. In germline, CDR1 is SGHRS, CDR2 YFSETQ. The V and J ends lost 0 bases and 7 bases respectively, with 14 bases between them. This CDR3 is CASSLASHSRNEQFF. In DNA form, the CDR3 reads TGCGCCAGCAGCTTGGCTAGCCACAGCCGGAATGAGCAGTTCTTC.

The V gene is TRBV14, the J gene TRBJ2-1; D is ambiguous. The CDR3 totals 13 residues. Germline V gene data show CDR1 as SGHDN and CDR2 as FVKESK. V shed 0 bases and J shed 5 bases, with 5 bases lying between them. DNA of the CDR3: TGTGCCAGCAGCCAAGACAGAAACAATGAGCAGTTCTTC. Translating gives CASSQDRNNEQFF.

The CDR3 DNA reads as TGTGCCAGCAGCTTGGATTCCGGGAACAATGAGCAGTTCTTC. The encoded protein is CASSLDSGNNEQFF. The rearrangement joins TRBV5-6 to TRBJ2-1, with a tentative D call TRBD2 (5 bases). The CDR3 consists of 14 residues. The V end lost 0 bases, the J end lost 5 bases, and 9 bases lay between the germline ends. CDR1 and CDR2 from the germline V gene are SGHDT and YYEEEE.

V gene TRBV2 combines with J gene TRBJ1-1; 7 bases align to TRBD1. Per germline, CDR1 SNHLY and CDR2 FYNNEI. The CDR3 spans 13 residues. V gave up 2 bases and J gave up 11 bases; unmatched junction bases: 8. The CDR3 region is CASSETGQRMAFF. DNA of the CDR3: TGTGCCAGCAGTGAAACGGGACAGAGGATGGCTTTCTTT.

The CDR3 DNA is TGTGCCAGTACCACAGCGGGGGGGCGCGTTACGCAGTATTTT. It codes for CASTTAGGRVTQYF. The chain couples TRBV19 to TRBJ2-3; 10 nucleotides line up with TRBD2. V was clipped by 7 bases and J by 8 bases; unmatched bases: 9. CDR1 is LNHDA, CDR2 SQIVND, per germline (reference sequence). The CDR3 totals 14 residues.

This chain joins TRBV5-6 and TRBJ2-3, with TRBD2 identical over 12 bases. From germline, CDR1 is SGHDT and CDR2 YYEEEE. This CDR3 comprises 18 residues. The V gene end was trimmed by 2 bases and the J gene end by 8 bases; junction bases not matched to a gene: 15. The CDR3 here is CASSFGLAGGSHPATQYF. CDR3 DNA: TGTGCCAGCAGCTTCGGGCTAGCGGGAGGGTCTCATCCCGCTACGCAGTATTTT.

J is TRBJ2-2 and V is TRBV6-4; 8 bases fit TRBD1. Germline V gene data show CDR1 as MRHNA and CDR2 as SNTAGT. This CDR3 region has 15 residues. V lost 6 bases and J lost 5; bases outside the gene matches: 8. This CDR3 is CASRTGTGDTGELFF. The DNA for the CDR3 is TGTGCCAGCAGGACCGGGACAGGCGATACCGGGGAGCTGTTTTTT.

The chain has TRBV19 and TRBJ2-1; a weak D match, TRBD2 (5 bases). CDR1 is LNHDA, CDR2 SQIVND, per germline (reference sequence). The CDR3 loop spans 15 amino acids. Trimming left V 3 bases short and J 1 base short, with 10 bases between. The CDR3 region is CASSILSGSYNEQFF. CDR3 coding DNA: TGTGCCAGTAGTATTCTATCGGGATCCTACAATGAGCAGTTCTTC.